The rows below give T cell receptor beta chains drawn from one sample of a study of PD-L1 blockade in urothelial cancer. TCRdb's copy holds only in-frame clones and misses some; the assay was immunoSEQ multiplex PCR. The sample lists about 37,000 clones, over 75% seen once, with roughly 14% in the top ten. The sample in question was PBMCs, obtained around atezolizumab (anti-PD-L1) treatment. These receptors came from a man aged 60 to 75 with urothelial cancer. Each CDR3 is given with its conserved first and last residue. The D gene is left open where the match is weak. Clone size is given for some rows only: seen once, a few or many times, or a class if the clone is expanded.

J gene: TRBJ1-4; D gene: NA; V gene: TRBV6-6; clone size: NA; CDR3 DNA: TGTGCCAGCAGTGCAGGACAGCTAAATGAAAAACTGTTTTTT; CDR3 protein: CASSAGQLNEKLFF
J gene: TRBJ2-5; D gene: NA; V gene: TRBV29-1; clone size: NA; CDR3 DNA: TGCAGCGTTCAGGGGAGCAAGACCCAGTACTTC; CDR3 protein: CSVQGSKTQYF
J gene: TRBJ2-3; D gene: TRBD2; V gene: TRBV6-6; clone size: NA; CDR3 DNA: TGTGCCAGCAGGTCCACTAGCGTGTTTGCAGATACGCAGTATTTT; CDR3 protein: CASRSTSVFADTQYF
J gene: TRBJ2-3; D gene: NA; V gene: TRBV15; clone size: NA; CDR3 DNA: TGTGCCACCAGCAGGACGCAGGGGTCTGGCACAGATACGCAGTATTTT; CDR3 protein: CATSRTQGSGTDTQYF
J gene: TRBJ2-3; D gene: TRBD2; V gene: TRBV14; clone size: NA; CDR3 DNA: TGTGCCAGCAGCCATTCTAGCGGGAGCACAGATACGCAGTATTTT; CDR3 protein: CASSHSSGSTDTQYF
J gene: TRBJ2-5; D gene: TRBD1; V gene: TRBV2; clone size: NA; CDR3 DNA: TGTGCCAGCACGGTGGGACAGCAAGAGACCCAGTACTTC; CDR3 protein: CASTVGQQETQYF
J gene: TRBJ2-5; D gene: NA; V gene: TRBV5-1; clone size: NA; CDR3 DNA: TGCGCCAGCAGCTCCCGGACTAACCCACGGGAGACCCAGTACTTC; CDR3 protein: CASSSRTNPRETQYF
J gene: TRBJ2-3; D gene: TRBD2; V gene: TRBV14; clone size: NA; CDR3 DNA: TGTGCCAGCAGCCAAGCTCTAGCGGGACTAGATACGCAGTATTTT; CDR3 protein: CASSQALAGLDTQYF
J gene: TRBJ1-1; D gene: NA; V gene: TRBV6-6; clone size: NA; CDR3 DNA: TGTGCCAGCAGTTATCGACAGAAAAGGGCTTTCTTT; CDR3 protein: CASSYRQKRAFF
J gene: TRBJ1-2; D gene: NA; V gene: TRBV27; clone size: few; CDR3 DNA: TGTGCCAGCAGTCGGTCCCTGCGAGGTGGCTACACCTTC; CDR3 protein: CASSRSLRGGYTF
J gene: TRBJ2-5; D gene: NA; V gene: TRBV10-2; clone size: NA; CDR3 DNA: TGCGCCAGCAGTGAGTCGAGAGAGACCCAGTACTTC; CDR3 protein: CASSESRETQYF
J gene: TRBJ1-1; D gene: NA; V gene: TRBV7-3; clone size: NA; CDR3 DNA: TGTGCCAGCAGCTTGGACACCTACACTGAAGCTTTCTTT; CDR3 protein: CASSLDTYTEAFF
J gene: TRBJ1-1; D gene: NA; V gene: TRBV28; clone size: NA; CDR3 DNA: TGTGCCAGCAACCGGGTCCAAAACAGGTATAACACTGAAGCTTTCTTT; CDR3 protein: CASNRVQNRYNTEAFF
J gene: TRBJ2-2; D gene: TRBD2; V gene: TRBV10-1; clone size: NA; CDR3 DNA: TGCGCCAGCAGTGAGGGGACTAGCGGGAGGTTCACCGGGGAGCTGTTTTTT; CDR3 protein: CASSEGTSGRFTGELFF
J gene: TRBJ2-7; D gene: TRBD1; V gene: TRBV10-2; clone size: NA; CDR3 DNA: TGCGCCAGCAGTGAGTCCCCGGGACAGGGCTCCTACGAGCAGTACTTC; CDR3 protein: CASSESPGQGSYEQYF
J gene: TRBJ2-7; D gene: TRBD1; V gene: TRBV18; clone size: NA; CDR3 DNA: TGTGCCAGCTCACCATTTTCGGGACAGGGCACCTACGAGCAGTACTTC; CDR3 protein: CASSPFSGQGTYEQYF
J gene: TRBJ2-7; D gene: TRBD2; V gene: TRBV7-6; clone size: NA; CDR3 DNA: TGTGCCAGCAGCTTAGCTGTAGCGGGAGGGTCCCCCTACGAGCAGTACTTC; CDR3 protein: CASSLAVAGGSPYEQYF
J gene: TRBJ1-5; D gene: NA; V gene: TRBV4-1; clone size: NA; CDR3 DNA: TGCGCCAGCAGCATGCGCTTGGCGGGGTATGACAATCAGCCCCAGCATTTT; CDR3 protein: CASSMRLAGYDNQPQHF
J gene: TRBJ1-2; D gene: NA; V gene: TRBV28; clone size: NA; CDR3 DNA: TGTGCCAGCTCCCTCAAGACGGGAGGCTACACCTTC; CDR3 protein: CASSLKTGGYTF